This entry lists 28 T cell receptor beta chains sequenced from one sample in a study of metastatic and nonmetastatic thyroid tumors. Every patient was untreated before thyroid surgery. TCRdb reassembled clones from the PCR reads with MiXCR. The data hold 4,500 or so clones, with around a fifth observed a single time. Sequenced: adjacent normal tissue. The receptors shown here come from a male donor with papillary thyroid cancer or a benign thyroid nodule (not recorded which). Some clones in this sample may be carry-over from other donors' samples.

This clone was seen ten or more times. The chain has TRBV4-2 and TRBJ2-2; 10 bases map to TRBD2. CDR1 is LGHNA and CDR2 is YNFKEQ in the germline V gene. This CDR3 spans 18 amino acids. Trimming at V came to 0 bases and at J to 9 bases, leaving 13 bases not matched to a gene. The CDR3 loop is CASSQDTAGGLPSRELFF. The CDR3 DNA reads as TGTGCCAGCAGCCAAGATACAGCGGGGGGGCTCCCGTCCCGGGAGCTGTTTTTT.

By frequency in the sample, this clone is medium-sized (0.01 to 0.1%). The J gene is TRBJ2-7, the V gene TRBV20-1; 9 bases line up with TRBD2. CDR1 and CDR2 (germline): DFQATT, SNEGSKA (reference sequence). V shed 5 bases, J shed 7 bases, and the junction held 12 bases outside the gene matches. CDR3 length: 14 residues. CDR3 residues: CSAGTGLAPGEQYF. CDR3 coding DNA: TGCAGTGCTGGGACGGGACTAGCACCGGGGGAGCAGTACTTC.

By sample fraction, this clone is medium-sized. The chain employs TRBV6-4 and TRBJ1-2; D might be TRBD1 (5 bases). Between the trimmed V and J ends, which lost 7 bases and 2 bases, there was a span of 5 bases. This CDR3 region has 11 residues. Germline V lookup: CDR1 MRHNA, CDR2 SNTAGT. The CDR3 coding sequence is TGTGCCAGCAAGGGGAACTATGGCTACACCTTC. Residues: CASKGNYGYTF.

This clone was detected only a few times. The chain links TRBV10-2 to TRBJ2-2, with a possible D match to TRBD2 (6 bases). Trimming took off 2 bases at V and 3 bases at J, with 10 bases between the two ends. The CDR3 length is 15 residues. The germline CDR1 and CDR2 sequences are WSHSY and SAAADI. CDR3 protein: CASSEGAGYTGELFF. The DNA of the CDR3 is TGCGCCAGCAGTGAGGGGGCGGGGTACACCGGGGAGCTGTTTTTT.

By proportion, this clone is medium-sized. The chain recombines TRBV20-1 with TRBJ2-3, with D perhaps assigned TRBD1 or TRBD2 (5 bases each). From germline, CDR1 is DFQATT and CDR2 SNEGSKA (reference sequence). The CDR3 loop spans 14 amino acids. Trimming stripped 8 bases from V and 3 bases from J, with 18 bases between. The CDR3 reads CSISPDGATDTQYF. In DNA form, the CDR3 reads TGCAGTATATCCCCTGACGGGGCGACAGATACGCAGTATTTT.

The V call is TRBV5-1, the J call TRBJ2-2, with D uncertain. The CDR3 is 13 amino acids. V was clipped by 4 bases and J by 1 base, with 5 bases between them. Germline CDR1 reads SGHRS; CDR2 reads YFSETQ. The CDR3 region has the DNA TGCGCCAGCAGCGGCATGAACACCGGGGAGCTGTTTTTT. Its protein is CASSGMNTGELFF.

The sample holds many counts of this clone. The sample holds other DNA sequences that translate to the same CDR3. The J gene is TRBJ2-7, the V gene TRBV5-4; a possible D gene is TRBD1 (6 bases). The CDR3 is 14 amino acids. Germline V CDR1 and CDR2: SGHNT, YYREEE (reference sequence). V was pared by 2 bases and J by 5 bases, with 14 bases between. The chain's CDR3 is CASSFAVGADEQYF. DNA for the CDR3: TGTGCCAGCAGCTTTGCCGTGGGGGCAGACGAGCAGTACTTC.

This clone was detected once. CDR3 residues: CSAMDRGGDTQYF. CDR3 sequence (DNA): TGCAGTGCTATGGACAGGGGGGGAGATACGCAGTATTTT. This sequence joins TRBV20-1 and TRBJ2-3; 10 bases are a match to TRBD1. From germline, CDR1 is DFQATT and CDR2 SNEGSKA (reference sequence). The CDR3 extends over 13 amino acids. The J segment lost 5 bases and the V segment lost 4 bases, leaving 3 bases of the junction unmatched.

DNA of the CDR3: TGCAGTGCGCAATCTACAGGCTTCCCTGGAAACACCATATATTTT. Its protein product is CSAQSTGFPGNTIYF. The V gene is TRBV20-1, the J gene TRBJ1-3, with D possibly being TRBD1 (5 bases). From germline, CDR1 is DFQATT and CDR2 SNEGSKA (reference sequence). Trimming cost V 6 bases and J 2 bases, with 17 bases left between them. CDR3 length: 15 amino acids.

The V gene is TRBV7-3, the J gene TRBJ1-1; no definite D call. This CDR3 is 13 amino acids long. Germline-derived CDR1 and CDR2 are SGHTA and FQGTGA. Trimming stripped 3 bases from V and 0 bases from J, with 5 bases between. The CDR3 DNA reads TGTGCCAGCAGCTTCGGTCTGAACACTGAAGCTTTCTTT. Protein: CASSFGLNTEAFF.

The chain is built from TRBV6-1 and TRBJ2-1; D may be TRBD1 or TRBD2 (6 bases each). Germline CDR1 and CDR2: MNHNS and SASEGT. Trimming left V 6 bases short and J 4 bases short, with 16 bases between. The CDR3 consists of 15 residues. CDR3 DNA: TGTGCCAGCAGCCCAGGAGGGGGGACATACAATGAGCAGTTCTTC. Its protein product is CASSPGGGTYNEQFF.

About this clone: This CDR3 fails to terminate in the conserved phenylalanine or tryptophan, so it likely reflects a read error. The chain links TRBV6-5 to TRBJ2-7; D is uncertain. Trimming left V 7 bases short and J 3 bases short, with 10 bases between. CDR1 is MNHEY and CDR2 is SVGAGI in the germline V gene. This CDR3 region has 12 residues. CDR3 coding DNA: TGTGCCAGCACGAACAGAGACTACGAGCAGTACCTC. It specifies CASTNRDYEQYL.

The chain uses TRBV10-3 and TRBJ2-1; 10 nucleotides match TRBD1. The length of the CDR3 is 14 residues. Germline V gene data show CDR1 as ENHRY and CDR2 as SYGVKD. V was clipped by 7 bases and J by 7 bases; unmatched bases: 7. The CDR3 nucleotides are TGTGCCATCAAAGGGACAGGGGCAGTAAATGAGCAGTTCTTC. Residues: CAIKGTGAVNEQFF.

The chain couples TRBV4-2 to TRBJ1-1; tentatively, D is TRBD1 (6 bases). CDR1 and CDR2 (germline): LGHNA, YNFKEQ. Deletions cut 1 base from V and 4 bases from J, with 13 bases between. The CDR3 spans 15 residues. This CDR3 reads CASSQGTRGSTEAFF. The CDR3 DNA is TGTGCCAGCAGCCAAGGTACCAGGGGAAGCACTGAAGCTTTCTTT.

The rearrangement links TRBV30 to TRBJ1-5; D remains unclear. The length of the CDR3 is 13 residues. V lost 1 base and J 5 bases, leaving 9 bases between the germline ends. Germline-derived CDR1 and CDR2 are GTSNPN and SVGIG (reference sequence). CDR3 region: CAWSAGPYQPQHF. CDR3 nucleotide sequence: TGTGCCTGGAGTGCGGGCCCCTATCAGCCCCAGCATTTT.

The V and J genes are TRBV30 and TRBJ1-2; TRBD1 aligns across 8 bases. With V trimmed by 3 bases and J by 1 base, 4 bases remained unmatched. The germline V gene encodes CDR1 GTSNPN and CDR2 SVGIG (reference sequence). The length of the CDR3 is 14 residues. CDR3: CAWRGQVLNYGYTF. The DNA for the CDR3 is TGTGCCTGGAGGGGACAGGTACTTAACTATGGCTACACCTTC.

There are many counts of this clone. CDR3 sequence: CASSPPGLNEQFF. In DNA, the CDR3 is TGTGCCAGCTCACCTCCGGGGCTCAATGAGCAGTTCTTC. The chain couples TRBV18 to TRBJ2-1, with D tentatively TRBD1 or TRBD2 (5 bases each). There are 13 residues in the CDR3. Germline CDR1 and CDR2: KGHSH and LQKENI. V shed 3 bases and J shed 6 bases, with 9 bases lying between them.

The chain recombines TRBV6-1 with TRBJ2-5; 10 bases line up with TRBD2. The V segment lost 6 bases and the J segment 5 bases; nucleotides outside the gene matches: 6. Germline V gives CDR1 MNHNS, CDR2 SASEGT. This CDR3 has 14 amino acids. The CDR3 DNA follows: TGTGCCAGCAGGGAGCGGGGGGGCCGTGAGACCCAGTACTTC. Translated, it gives CASRERGGRETQYF.

This clone was counted many times. The chain combines TRBV5-6 with TRBJ1-5; D is undetermined. This CDR3 has 16 residues. Germline CDR1 SGHDT, CDR2 YYEEEE. V gave up 0 bases and J gave up 7 bases, with 17 bases separating them. In DNA, the CDR3 is TGTGCCAGCAGCTTGGGGGCCCAGCCTGCAGGCCAGCCCCAGCATTTT. Amino acids: CASSLGAQPAGQPQHF.

The chain uses TRBV11-2 and TRBJ2-5, with a weak D call TRBD2 (6 bases). The germline V and J ends were trimmed by 1 base and 6 bases, with 15 bases remaining between them. The germline CDR1 and CDR2 sequences are SGHAT and FQNNGV. The CDR3 runs to 15 residues. The CDR3 is CASSLGPSGVQTQYF. The DNA for the CDR3 is TGTGCCAGCAGCTTAGGCCCTTCGGGGGTTCAGACCCAGTACTTC.

This clone has only a few counts. The rearrangement uses TRBV11-1 and TRBJ2-3; 7 nucleotides line up with TRBD2. The CDR3 extends over 16 amino acids. The germline gives CDR1 SGHAT, CDR2 FQDESV (reference sequence). With V trimmed by 1 base and J by 2 bases, 6 bases remained unmatched. CDR3 DNA: TGTGCCAGCAGCTTAGTCGGCGGGAGCCCCACAGATACGCAGTATTTT. This codes for CASSLVGGSPTDTQYF.

This clone was counted only a few times. The chain employs TRBV6-1 and TRBJ1-1; D not certain. This CDR3 region has 14 residues. The ends were cut back, 2 bases at V and 0 bases at J, with 7 bases in the middle. Germline CDR1 MNHNS, CDR2 SASEGT. CDR3 in DNA: TGTGCCAGCAGTGAAAGGGCACTGAACACTGAAGCTTTCTTT. Amino acids: CASSERALNTEAFF.

This sequence joins TRBV27 and TRBJ2-7; TRBD1 matches at 9 bases. Germline V gives CDR1 MNHEY, CDR2 SMNVEV (reference sequence). This CDR3 comprises 17 residues. Trimming took 4 bases from V and 2 from J; bases not matched to a gene: 12. The CDR3 region is CASSSFYRDRDTYEQYF. CDR3 bases: TGTGCCAGCAGTTCCTTTTACCGGGACAGGGACACCTACGAGCAGTACTTC.

The chain couples TRBV11-2 to TRBJ2-2; D is unclear. Trimming pared 5 bases from V and 6 bases from J, leaving 13 bases between. CDR1 is SGHAT and CDR2 is FQNNGV in the germline V gene. The CDR3 totals 14 residues. Here the CDR3 DNA reads TGTGCCAGCAGCACTTCGGGCCCGGCCGGGGAGCTGTTTTTT. Amino acid sequence: CASSTSGPAGELFF.

This clone was seen only a few times. The gene calls are TRBV28 and TRBJ2-6; D not certain. This CDR3 spans 15 amino acids. The germline V gene has CDR1 MDHEN and CDR2 SYDVKM. Trimming removed 5 bases at V and 0 bases at J, with 8 bases between. For the CDR3, the DNA is TGTGCCAGCAGTCGAACGGACTCTGGGGCCAACGTCCTGACTTTC. Translated: CASSRTDSGANVLTF.

The V and J genes are TRBV5-1 and TRBJ1-1; 7 bases line up with TRBD1. The V gene end was trimmed by 3 bases and the J gene end by 2 bases; junction bases not matched to a gene: 7. The germline CDR1 and CDR2 sequences are SGHRS and YFSETQ. The CDR3 covers 15 residues. CDR3 residues: CASSSVQGLNTEAFF. CDR3 nucleotide sequence: TGCGCCAGCAGCTCGGTACAGGGGTTAAACACTGAAGCTTTCTTT.

This clone was found many times. This could be a read error, since a much larger clone is one nucleotide away. The chain joins TRBV7-9 to TRBJ2-5; 7 bases are a match to TRBD1. The germline gives CDR1 SEHNR, CDR2 FQNEAQ (reference sequence). This CDR3 contains 14 residues. The CDR3 nucleotides are TGTGCCGGCAGCCGAGACAGGGCTCAAGAGACCCAGTGCTTC. Amino acids: CAGSRDRAQETQCF.

This clone was seen more than once but under ten times. This chain joins TRBV6-1 and TRBJ2-6, with 7 bases matching TRBD1. The germline gives CDR1 MNHNS, CDR2 SASEGT. The length of the CDR3 is 15 residues. V lost 7 bases and J lost 4; bases outside the gene matches: 7. The CDR3 bases are TGTGCCAGCAAGGTAGGGGGCGCGGGGGCCAACGTCCTGACTTTC. Translation: CASKVGGAGANVLTF.